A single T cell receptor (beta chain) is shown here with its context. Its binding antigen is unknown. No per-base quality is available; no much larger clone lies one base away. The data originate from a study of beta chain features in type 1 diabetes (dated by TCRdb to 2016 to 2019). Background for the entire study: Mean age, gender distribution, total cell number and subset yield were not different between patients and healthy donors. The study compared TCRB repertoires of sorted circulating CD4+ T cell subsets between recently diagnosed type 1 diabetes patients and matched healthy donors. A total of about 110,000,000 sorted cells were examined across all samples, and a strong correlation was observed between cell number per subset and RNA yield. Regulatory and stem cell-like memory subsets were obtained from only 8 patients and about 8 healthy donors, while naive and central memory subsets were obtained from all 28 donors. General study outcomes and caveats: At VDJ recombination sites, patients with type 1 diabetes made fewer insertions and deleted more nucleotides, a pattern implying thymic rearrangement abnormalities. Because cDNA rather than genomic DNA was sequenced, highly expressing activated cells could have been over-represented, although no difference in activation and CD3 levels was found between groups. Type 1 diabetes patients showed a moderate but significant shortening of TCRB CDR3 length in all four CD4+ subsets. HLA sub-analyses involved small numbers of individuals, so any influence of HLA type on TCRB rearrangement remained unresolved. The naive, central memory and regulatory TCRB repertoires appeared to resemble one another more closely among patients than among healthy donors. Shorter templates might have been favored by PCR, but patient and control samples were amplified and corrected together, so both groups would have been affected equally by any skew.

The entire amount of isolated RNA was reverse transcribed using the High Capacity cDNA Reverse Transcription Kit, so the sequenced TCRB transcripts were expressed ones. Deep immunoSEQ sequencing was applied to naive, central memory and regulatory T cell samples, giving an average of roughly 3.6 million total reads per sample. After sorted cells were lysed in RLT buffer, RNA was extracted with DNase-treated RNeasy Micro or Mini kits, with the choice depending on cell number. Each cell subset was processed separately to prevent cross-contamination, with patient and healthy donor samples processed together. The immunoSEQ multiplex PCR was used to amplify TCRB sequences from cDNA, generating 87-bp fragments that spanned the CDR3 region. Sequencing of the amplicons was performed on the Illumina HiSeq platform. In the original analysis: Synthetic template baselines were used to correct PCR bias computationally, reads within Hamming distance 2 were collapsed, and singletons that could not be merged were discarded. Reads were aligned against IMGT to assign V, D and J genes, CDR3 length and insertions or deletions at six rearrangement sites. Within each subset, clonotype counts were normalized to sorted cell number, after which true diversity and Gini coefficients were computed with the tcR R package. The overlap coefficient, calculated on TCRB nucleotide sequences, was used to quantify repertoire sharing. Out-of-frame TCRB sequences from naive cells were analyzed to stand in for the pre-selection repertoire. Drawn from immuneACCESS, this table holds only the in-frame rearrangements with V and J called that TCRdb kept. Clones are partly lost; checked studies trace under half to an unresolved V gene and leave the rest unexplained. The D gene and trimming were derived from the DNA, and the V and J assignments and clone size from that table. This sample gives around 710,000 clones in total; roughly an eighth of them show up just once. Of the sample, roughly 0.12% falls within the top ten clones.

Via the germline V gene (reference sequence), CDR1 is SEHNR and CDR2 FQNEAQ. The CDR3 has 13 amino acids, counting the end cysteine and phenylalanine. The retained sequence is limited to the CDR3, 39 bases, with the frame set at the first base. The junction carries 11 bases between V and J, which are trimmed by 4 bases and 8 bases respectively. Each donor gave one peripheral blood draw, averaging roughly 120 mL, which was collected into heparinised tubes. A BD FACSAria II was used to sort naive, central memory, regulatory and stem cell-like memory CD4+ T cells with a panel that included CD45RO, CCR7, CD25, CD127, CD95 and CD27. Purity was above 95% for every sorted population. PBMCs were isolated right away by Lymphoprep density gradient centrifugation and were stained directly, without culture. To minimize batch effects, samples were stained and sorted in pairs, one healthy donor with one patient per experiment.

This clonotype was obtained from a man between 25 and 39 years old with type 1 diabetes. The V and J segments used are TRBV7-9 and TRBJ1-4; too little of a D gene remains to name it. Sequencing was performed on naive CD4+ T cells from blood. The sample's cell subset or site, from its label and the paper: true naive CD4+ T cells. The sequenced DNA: TGTGCCAGCAGCTCTACTCCGCCAGAAAAACTGTTTTTT. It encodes CASSSTPPEKLFF.